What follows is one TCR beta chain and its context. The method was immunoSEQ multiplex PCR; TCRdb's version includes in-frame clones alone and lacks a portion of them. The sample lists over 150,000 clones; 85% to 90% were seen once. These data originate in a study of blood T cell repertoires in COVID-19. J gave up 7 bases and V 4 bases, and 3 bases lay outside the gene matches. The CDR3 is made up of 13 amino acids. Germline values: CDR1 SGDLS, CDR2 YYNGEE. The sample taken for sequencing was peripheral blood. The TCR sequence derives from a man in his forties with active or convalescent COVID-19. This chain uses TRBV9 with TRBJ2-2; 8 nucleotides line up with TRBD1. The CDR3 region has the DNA TGTGCCAGCAGCCAGGGGGCTTACGGGGAGCTGTTTTTT. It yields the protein CASSQGAYGELFF.